This T cell receptor (beta chain) was obtained from a study of memory CD4+ T cells and cytomegalovirus serostatus. TCRdb keeps only in-frame clones here, not all; method: immunoSEQ multiplex PCR. There are approximately 42,000 clones in the sample; 79% occur only once, and around 1.1% lies in the top ten. Single viable CD3+CD4+CD8-CD45RO+ cells were sorted as the memory CD4+ T cells. Per germline, CDR1 SNHLY and CDR2 FYNNEI. Unmatched junction bases numbered 4, after V lost 3 bases and J lost 1 base. The CDR3 length is 15 residues. The sample taken for sequencing was memory CD4+ T cells from blood. The rearrangement links TRBV2 to TRBJ2-3; 7 nucleotides line up with TRBD2. The sequence was collected from an adult in good health and CMV-seronegative. The CDR3 spells CASSDRSGGTDTQYF. The CDR3 DNA is TGTGCCAGCAGTGACAGGAGCGGGGGCACAGATACGCAGTATTTT.